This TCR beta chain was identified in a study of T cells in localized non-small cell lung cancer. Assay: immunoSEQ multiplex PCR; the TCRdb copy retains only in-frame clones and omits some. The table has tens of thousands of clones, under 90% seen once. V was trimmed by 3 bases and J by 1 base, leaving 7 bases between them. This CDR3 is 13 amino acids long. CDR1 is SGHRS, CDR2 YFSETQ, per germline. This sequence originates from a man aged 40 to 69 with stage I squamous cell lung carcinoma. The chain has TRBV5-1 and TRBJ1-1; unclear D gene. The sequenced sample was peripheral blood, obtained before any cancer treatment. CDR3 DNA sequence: TGCGCCAGCAGCTATGAGGCGAACACTGAAGCTTTCTTT. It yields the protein CASSYEANTEAFF.